Listed below are T cell receptor beta chains from one sample, sequenced in a study of Graves' ophthalmopathy and Graves' hyperthyroidism. MiXCR, run by TCRdb on the multiplex PCR reads, gives a single entry per CDR3 protein. The sample has some 210,000 distinct CDR3 sequences; roughly 27% are singletons. Sequencing input: peripheral blood. The receptors come from a man in his fifties or sixties with Graves' ophthalmopathy. The CDR3 runs from the conserved cysteine through the conserved F or W. Each record gives: D gene, V gene, clone size, J gene, CDR3 DNA, CDR3 protein. A D gene is named only where the DNA matches it firmly. Size is stated for part of the rows, as once, few or many counts, or as a class when the clone is expanded.

TRBD1	TRBV11-3	many	TRBJ2-2	TGTGCCAGTGACAGGGGTAACACCGGGGAGCTGTTTTTT	CASDRGNTGELFF
.	TRBV6-5	many	TRBJ2-7	TGTGCCAGCAGTTACTCCTTGGACCCCAGGGCCAGCGAGCAGTACTTC	CASSYSLDPRASEQYF
.	TRBV27	many	TRBJ1-6	TGTGCCAGCAGTTCAGCACAGGTTAATTCACCCCTCCACTTT	CASSSAQVNSPLHF
.	TRBV25-1	many	TRBJ1-1	TGTGCCAGCAGTTGGGAGGGGATCACTGAAGCTTTCTTT	CASSWEGITEAFF
TRBD1	TRBV28	many	TRBJ2-7	TGTGCCAGCAACCCTCAGGGACAGCCCTACGAGCAGTACTTC	CASNPQGQPYEQYF
.	TRBV6-1	.	TRBJ1-1	TGTGCCAGCATGAGGGGCGCGAGCACTGAAGCTTTCTTT	CASMRGASTEAFF
.	TRBV6-2/TRBV6-3	.	TRBJ1-2	TGTGCCAGCAGAACTCTGGGTCTGACTAACCTTGGCTACACCTTC	CASRTLGLTNLGYTF
.	TRBV19	many	TRBJ2-2	TGTGCCATAAATACGAACACCGGGGAGCTGTTTTTT	CAINTNTGELFF
.	TRBV2	many	TRBJ2-7	TGTGCCAGCAGCCTCGGGCCCCGGAGAGACTTC	CASSLGPRRDF
TRBD2	TRBV5-1	many	TRBJ2-5	TGCGCCAGCAGCCTTCGGACTAGCGGGATTTTGTGGGAGACCCAGTACTTC	CASSLRTSGILWETQYF
.	TRBV9	many	TRBJ1-2	TGTGCCAGCAGCCCCCTCGGGGCGATGTTCCATGGCTACACCTTC	CASSPLGAMFHGYTF
TRBD1	TRBV12-3/TRBV12-4	many	TRBJ2-1	TGTGCCAGCAGGGACGACAGGGCGACGAATGAGCAGTTCTTC	CASRDDRATNEQFF
.	TRBV6-1	many	TRBJ2-7	TGTGCCAGCAGTCCACGACAGCCTACCTACGAGCAGTACTTC	CASSPRQPTYEQYF
TRBD2	TRBV7-2	many	TRBJ2-3	TGTGCCAGCAGCTTAGGTCTAGCGGGATTTATAAGCACAGATACGCAGTATTTT	CASSLGLAGFISTDTQYF
TRBD1	TRBV6-5	.	TRBJ1-6	TGTGCCAGCAATCTTTTCCGGGACAGCCTTTTTCACTTT	CASNLFRDSLFHF
TRBD1	TRBV27	many	TRBJ2-7	TGTGCCAGCAGACTCATCCTACCGGGACAGGGGGCATACGAGCAGTACTTC	CASRLILPGQGAYEQYF
TRBD1	TRBV9	many	TRBJ2-2	TGTGCCAGCAGCGTCCCGGACAGGGCGGAGTACACCGGGGAGCTGTTTTTT	CASSVPDRAEYTGELFF
TRBD1	TRBV2	.	TRBJ2-2	TGTGCCAGCCGAACAGGGGGCCTTCCCGGGGAGCTGTTTTTT	CASRTGGLPGELFF
.	TRBV29-1	many	TRBJ1-1	TGCAGCGGGGCGGACAGGAACACTGAAGCTTTCTTT	CSGADRNTEAFF
TRBD1	TRBV6-5	many	TRBJ2-7	TGTGCCCGCAGTTACTCGATTGGGACAGGGGGCTCCTACGAGCAGTACTTC	CARSYSIGTGGSYEQYF
TRBD2	TRBV5-1	many	TRBJ2-7	TGCGCCAGCAGCTTGGCCGGGACTAGCGGGAACCCTTACGAGCAGTACTTC	CASSLAGTSGNPYEQYF
.	TRBV7-9	many	TRBJ1-1	TGTGCCAGCAGCTCCTTACAACGCAATGAAGCTTTCTTT	CASSSLQRNEAFF
TRBD1	TRBV24-1	many	TRBJ2-4	TGTGCCACCGACCCGGGACAGACCAAAAACATTCAGTACTTC	CATDPGQTKNIQYF
.	TRBV7-2	.	TRBJ2-5	TGTGCCAGCAGTAGCTATGGGACGGGACAAGAGACCCAGTACTTC	CASSSYGTGQETQYF
.	TRBV6-2/TRBV6-3	few	TRBJ1-5	TGTGCCAGCACCCCCCAGGAGGACTCTAATCAGCCCCAGCATTTT	CASTPQEDSNQPQHF
.	TRBV12-3/TRBV12-4	few	TRBJ2-5	TGTGCCAGCAGTAACAGGGACCAAGAGACCCAGTACTTC	CASSNRDQETQYF
TRBD2	TRBV6-5	many	TRBJ2-7	TGTGCCAGCAGTTACGGGAGGGGAGGGGTCTACGAGCAGTACTTC	CASSYGRGGVYEQYF
.	TRBV6-2/TRBV6-3	many	TRBJ2-7	TGTGCCAGCACGAGGGGCTACGAGCAGTACTTC	CASTRGYEQYF